The present TCR beta chain was sequenced within a study of blood T cell repertoires in COVID-19. For the study at large: The United States, Italy and Spain provided the acute and convalescent COVID-19 samples. T cells, B-cell-depleted T cells, or PBMCs supplied cDNA or gDNA.

Authors' analysis steps: Amplification with reference gene primers provided the estimates of nucleated cell counts. The method was immunoSEQ multiplex PCR; TCRdb's version includes in-frame clones alone and lacks a portion of them. The V and J calls and clone size come from that table; D and trimming were worked out from the DNA. This sample carries 60,000 or so clones, 82% of them seen once, and the ten largest clones take about 12%. The germline V gene has CDR1 ENHRY and CDR2 SYGVKD. V gave up 4 bases and J gave up 1 base, with 9 bases separating them. The CDR3 length is 14 residues. The TCR was taken from a human donor in a cohort sampled during active COVID-19. This chain uses TRBV10-3 with TRBJ2-3, with no clear D. The sample consisted of peripheral blood. CDR3 nucleotide sequence: TGTGCCATCAGTGGAAACCCGGGCACAGATACGCAGTATTTT. Encoded protein: CAISGNPGTDTQYF.